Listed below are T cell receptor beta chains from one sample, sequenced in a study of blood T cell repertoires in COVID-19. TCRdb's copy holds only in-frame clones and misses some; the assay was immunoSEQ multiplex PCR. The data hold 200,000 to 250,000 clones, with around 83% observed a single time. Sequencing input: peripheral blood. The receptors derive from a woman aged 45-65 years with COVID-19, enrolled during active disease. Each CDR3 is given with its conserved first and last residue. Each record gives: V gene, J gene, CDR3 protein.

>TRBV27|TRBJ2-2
CASSSPIVNTGELFF
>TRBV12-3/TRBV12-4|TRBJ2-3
CASSLRGTDTQYF
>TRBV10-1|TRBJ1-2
CASSESWQGWDGYTF
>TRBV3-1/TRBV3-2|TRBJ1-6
CASSPSKTGVAPLHF
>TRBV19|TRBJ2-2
CASSPGLHTGELFF
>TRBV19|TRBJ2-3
CASSNRADTQYF
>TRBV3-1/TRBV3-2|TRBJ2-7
CASSQGTASYEQYF
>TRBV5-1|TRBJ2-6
CASGTGDVLTF
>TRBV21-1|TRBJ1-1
CASSKVIRQRENTEAFF
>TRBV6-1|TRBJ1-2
CASSELGQAVSYTF
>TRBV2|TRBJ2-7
CASSEIAVSGYF
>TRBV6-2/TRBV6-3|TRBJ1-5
CASSYFSGFQPQHF
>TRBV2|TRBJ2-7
CASSEVAGSSYEQYF
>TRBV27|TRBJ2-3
CASGQGRGDTQYF
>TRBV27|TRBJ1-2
CASSLQGNGYTF
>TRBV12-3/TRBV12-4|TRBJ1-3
CASSPGNTIYF
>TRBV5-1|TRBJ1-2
CASRCRGHGYTF
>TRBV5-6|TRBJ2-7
CASSSWGLAGALPRYEQYF
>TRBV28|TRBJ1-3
CASSLAGRGWNTIYF
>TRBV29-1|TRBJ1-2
CSVRGQLNYGYTF
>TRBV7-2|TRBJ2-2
CASSLPLVGELFF
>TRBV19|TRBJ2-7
CASSPGQGRSSYEQYF
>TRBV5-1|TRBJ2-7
CASRVAGAYEQYF
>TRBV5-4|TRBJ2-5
CASSLGGTGNNGETQYF
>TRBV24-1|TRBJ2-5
CATSDQGLAVETQYF
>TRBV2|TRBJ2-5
CASSERGRLETQYF
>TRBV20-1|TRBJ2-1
CSASGAGGATPYNEQFF
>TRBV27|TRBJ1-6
CASSQDRVSPLHF
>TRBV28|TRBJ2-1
CASLRGNEQFF
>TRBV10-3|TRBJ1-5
CAISNREGPQHF
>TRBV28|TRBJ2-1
CATETGANEQFF
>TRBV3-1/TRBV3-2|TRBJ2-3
CASSQAGAVDTQYF
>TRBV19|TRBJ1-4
CASSRTGPMEKLFF
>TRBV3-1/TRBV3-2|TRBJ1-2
CASSQDRVLNGYTF
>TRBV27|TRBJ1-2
CASSLYTGPNYGYTF
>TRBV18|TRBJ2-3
CASSPPGGGGTDTQYF
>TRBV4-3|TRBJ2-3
CASSRDFTDTQYF
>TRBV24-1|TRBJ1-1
CATSVRGGEAFF
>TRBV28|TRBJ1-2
CASPGWAGGRYGYTF
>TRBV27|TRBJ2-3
CASSLSSGGASADTQYF
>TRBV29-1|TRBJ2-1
CSVEEGGGPSGVNPGEQFF
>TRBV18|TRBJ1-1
CASSPLPGQPNTEAFF
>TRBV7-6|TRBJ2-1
CASSLSRDRGNEQFF
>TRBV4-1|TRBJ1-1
CASSQVAGGGTEAFF
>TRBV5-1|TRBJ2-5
CASSHRGQETQYF
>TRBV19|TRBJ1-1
CASRRPQGKAFF
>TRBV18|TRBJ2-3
CASSGTGTDTQYF
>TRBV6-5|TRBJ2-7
CASSRSSYEQYF
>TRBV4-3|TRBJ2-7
CASSQGRGFPYEQYF
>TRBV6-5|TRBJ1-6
CASRQGANSPLHF
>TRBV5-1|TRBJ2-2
CASSPTRILATGELFF
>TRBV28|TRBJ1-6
CASSTSIGVMGPLHF
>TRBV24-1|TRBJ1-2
CATSSMGANYGYTF
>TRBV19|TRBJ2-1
CASRPTSGGYNEQFF
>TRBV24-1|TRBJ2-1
CATSAPLGAYNEQFF
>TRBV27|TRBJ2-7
CASSHRQGLGYEQYF